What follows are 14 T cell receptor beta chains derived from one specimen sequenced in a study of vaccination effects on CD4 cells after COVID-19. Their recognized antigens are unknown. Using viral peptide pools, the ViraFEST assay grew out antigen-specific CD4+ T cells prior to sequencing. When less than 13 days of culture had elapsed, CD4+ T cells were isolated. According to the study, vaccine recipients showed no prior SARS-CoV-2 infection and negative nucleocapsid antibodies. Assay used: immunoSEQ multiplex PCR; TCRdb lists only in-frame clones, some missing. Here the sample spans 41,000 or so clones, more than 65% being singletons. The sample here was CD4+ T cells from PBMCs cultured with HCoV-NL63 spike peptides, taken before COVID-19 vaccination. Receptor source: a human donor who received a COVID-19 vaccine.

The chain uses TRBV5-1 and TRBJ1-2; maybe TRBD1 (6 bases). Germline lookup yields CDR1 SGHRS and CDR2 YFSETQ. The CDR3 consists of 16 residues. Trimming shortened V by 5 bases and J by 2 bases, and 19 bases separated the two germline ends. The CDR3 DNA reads TGCGCCAGCAGGTATCTACCAGGGGAACCCAACTATGGCTACACCTTC. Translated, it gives CASRYLPGEPNYGYTF.

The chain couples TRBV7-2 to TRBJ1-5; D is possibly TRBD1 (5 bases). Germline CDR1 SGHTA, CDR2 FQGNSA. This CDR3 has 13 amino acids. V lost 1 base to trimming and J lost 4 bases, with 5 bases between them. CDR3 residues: CASSLDRNQPQHF. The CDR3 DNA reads TGTGCCAGCAGCTTAGACAGGAATCAGCCCCAGCATTTT.

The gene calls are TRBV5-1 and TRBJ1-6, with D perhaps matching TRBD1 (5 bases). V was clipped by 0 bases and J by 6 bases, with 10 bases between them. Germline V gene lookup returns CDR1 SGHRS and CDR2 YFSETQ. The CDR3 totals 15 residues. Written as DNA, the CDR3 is TGCGCCAGCAGCTTGGAGGGGTCGGGTAATTCACCCCTCCACTTT. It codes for CASSLEGSGNSPLHF.

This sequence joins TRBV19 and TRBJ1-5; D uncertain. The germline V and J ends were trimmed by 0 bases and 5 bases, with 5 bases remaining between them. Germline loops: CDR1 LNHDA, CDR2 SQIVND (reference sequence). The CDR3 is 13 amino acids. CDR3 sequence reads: CASSIETYQPQHF. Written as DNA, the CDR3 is TGTGCCAGTAGTATAGAGACATATCAGCCCCAGCATTTT.

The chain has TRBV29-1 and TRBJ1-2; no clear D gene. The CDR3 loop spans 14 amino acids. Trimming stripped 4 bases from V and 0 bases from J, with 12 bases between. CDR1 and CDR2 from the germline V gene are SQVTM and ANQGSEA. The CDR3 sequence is CSVAHKTANYGYTF. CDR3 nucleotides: TGCAGCGTTGCTCATAAGACGGCTAACTATGGCTACACCTTC.

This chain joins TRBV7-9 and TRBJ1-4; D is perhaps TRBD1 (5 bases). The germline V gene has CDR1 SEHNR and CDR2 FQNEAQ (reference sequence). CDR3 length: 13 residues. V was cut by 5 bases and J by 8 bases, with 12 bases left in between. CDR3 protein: CASSTTVGEKLFF. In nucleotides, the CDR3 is TGTGCCAGCAGCACGACAGTTGGAGAAAAACTGTTTTTT.

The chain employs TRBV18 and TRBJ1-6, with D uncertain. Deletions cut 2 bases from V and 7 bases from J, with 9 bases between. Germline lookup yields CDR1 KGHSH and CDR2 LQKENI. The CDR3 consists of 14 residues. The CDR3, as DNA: TGTGCCAGCTCACCAAAGAGGGAAAATTCACCCCTCCACTTT. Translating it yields CASSPKRENSPLHF.

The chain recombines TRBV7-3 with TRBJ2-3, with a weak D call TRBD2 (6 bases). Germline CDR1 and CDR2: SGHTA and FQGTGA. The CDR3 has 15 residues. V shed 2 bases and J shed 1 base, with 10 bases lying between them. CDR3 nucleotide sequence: TGTGCCAGCAGCTTATTGGGGGGAGGCACAGATACGCAGTATTTT. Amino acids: CASSLLGGGTDTQYF.

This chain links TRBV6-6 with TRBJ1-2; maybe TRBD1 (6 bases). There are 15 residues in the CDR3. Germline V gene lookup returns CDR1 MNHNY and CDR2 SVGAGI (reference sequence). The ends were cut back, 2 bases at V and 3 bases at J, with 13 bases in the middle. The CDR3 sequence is CASSYRRTEDYGYTF. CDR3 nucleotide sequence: TGTGCCAGCAGTTACAGGCGGACAGAGGACTATGGCTACACCTTC.

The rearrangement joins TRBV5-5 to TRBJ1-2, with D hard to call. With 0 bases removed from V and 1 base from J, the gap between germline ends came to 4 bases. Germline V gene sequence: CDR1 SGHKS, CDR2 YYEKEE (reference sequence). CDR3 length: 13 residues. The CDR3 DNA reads TGTGCCAGCAGCTTGGAGAGTAACTATGGCTACACCTTC. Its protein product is CASSLESNYGYTF.

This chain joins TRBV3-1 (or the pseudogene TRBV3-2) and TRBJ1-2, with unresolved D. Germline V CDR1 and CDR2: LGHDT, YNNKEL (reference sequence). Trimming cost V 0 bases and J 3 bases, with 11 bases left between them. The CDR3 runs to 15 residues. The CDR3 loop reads CASSQEYVVDYGYTF. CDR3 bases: TGTGCCAGCAGCCAAGAATACGTAGTAGACTATGGCTACACCTTC.

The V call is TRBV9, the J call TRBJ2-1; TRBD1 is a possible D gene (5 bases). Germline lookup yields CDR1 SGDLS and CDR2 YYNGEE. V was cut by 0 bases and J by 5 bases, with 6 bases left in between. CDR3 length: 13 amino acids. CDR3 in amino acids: CASSVGQHNEQFF. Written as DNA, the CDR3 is TGTGCCAGCAGCGTAGGACAGCACAATGAGCAGTTCTTC.

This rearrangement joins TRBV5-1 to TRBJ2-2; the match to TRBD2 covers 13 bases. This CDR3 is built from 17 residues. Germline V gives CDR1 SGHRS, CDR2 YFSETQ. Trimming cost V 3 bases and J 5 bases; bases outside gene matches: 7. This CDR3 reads CASSSTSGGAGTGELFF. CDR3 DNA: TGCGCCAGCAGCTCTACTAGCGGGGGGGCCGGGACCGGGGAGCTGTTTTTT.

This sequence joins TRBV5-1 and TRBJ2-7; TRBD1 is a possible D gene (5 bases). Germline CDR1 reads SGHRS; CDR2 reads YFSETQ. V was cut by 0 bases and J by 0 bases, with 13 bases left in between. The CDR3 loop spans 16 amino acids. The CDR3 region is CASSLGGELSSYEQYV. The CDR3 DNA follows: TGCGCCAGCAGCTTGGGGGGCGAGCTTAGCTCCTACGAGCAGTACGTC.